Listed here are 17 T cell receptor beta chains from one sample, sequenced in a study of immune evolution from preneoplasia to lung adenocarcinoma. The method was immunoSEQ multiplex PCR; TCRdb's version includes in-frame clones alone and lacks a portion of them. The profile shows fewer than 8,000 clones, 65% to 90% of them singletons. Input material: FFPE minimally invasive lung adenocarcinoma tissue. Receptors originate from a person aged 70 to 85 with lung adenocarcinoma.

The chain employs TRBV19 and TRBJ1-2, with 7 bases identical to TRBD1. This CDR3 region has 13 residues. With 6 bases clipped from V and 2 bases from J, the junction kept 3 bases outside the gene matches. Germline V gene lookup returns CDR1 LNHDA and CDR2 SQIVND (reference sequence). CDR3 DNA: TGTGCCAGTAGGGGACAGTCGAACTATGGCTACACCTTC. Translation gives CASRGQSNYGYTF.

The rearrangement uses TRBV10-3 and TRBJ2-1; 7 bases align to TRBD2. There are 16 residues in the CDR3. The V segment lost 0 bases and the J segment 5 bases; nucleotides outside the gene matches: 7. Germline V gives CDR1 ENHRY, CDR2 SYGVKD. The CDR3 reads CAISESGAGLNNEQFF. CDR3 sequence (DNA): TGTGCCATCAGTGAGTCGGGAGCGGGACTCAACAATGAGCAGTTCTTC.

The rearrangement joins TRBV5-1 to TRBJ2-7; a weak D match, TRBD1 (7 bases). The CDR3 runs to 14 residues. Trimming took 0 bases from V and 2 from J, leaving 9 bases between them. Germline V lookup: CDR1 SGHRS, CDR2 YFSETQ. CDR3 region: CASSLARGAYEQYF. In DNA form, the CDR3 reads TGCGCCAGCAGCTTGGCCAGGGGGGCCTACGAGCAGTACTTC.

The chain is built from TRBV29-1 and TRBJ2-2, with 10 bases that match TRBD2. The CDR3 extends over 16 amino acids. J gave up 0 bases and V 4 bases, and 5 bases lay outside the gene matches. CDR1 SQVTM and CDR2 ANQGSEA come from the germline V gene. CDR3 DNA sequence: TGCAGCGTTGGAGAGCGGGGGGGCCCGAACACCGGGGAGCTGTTTTTT. It encodes CSVGERGGPNTGELFF.

The chain carries TRBV7-2 and TRBJ2-7; 7 nucleotides line up with TRBD2. The trim removed 5 bases at V and 2 bases at J, leaving 9 bases unmatched. CDR1 SGHTA and CDR2 FQGNSA come from the germline V gene. CDR3 size: 15 residues. The CDR3 DNA follows: TGTGCCAGCAGCCCCTGGGGAGCGGGGACCTACGAGCAGTACTTC. Translated, it gives CASSPWGAGTYEQYF.

The CDR3, as DNA: TGTGCCATCAGCCTGGGACAGTTGGACGAGCAGTACTTC. Amino acids: CAISLGQLDEQYF. V gene TRBV10-3 combines with J gene TRBJ2-7; TRBD1 aligns across 7 bases. The CDR3 is 13 residues long. Germline V CDR1 and CDR2: ENHRY, SYGVKD. The V gene end was trimmed by 6 bases and the J gene end by 5 bases; junction bases not matched to a gene: 7.

The V and J genes are TRBV30 and TRBJ1-5, with D unresolved. Per the germline V gene, CDR1 is GTSNPN and CDR2 is SVGIG (reference sequence). V lost 6 bases, J lost 0 bases, and 6 bases lay in between. The CDR3 extends over 12 amino acids. The CDR3 DNA follows: TGTGCCTGCGGATATAGCAATCAGCCCCAGCATTTT. Translating it yields CACGYSNQPQHF.

The V call is TRBV30, the J call TRBJ2-4; 13 positions match TRBD2. With 0 bases clipped from V and 1 base from J, the junction kept 0 bases outside the gene matches. The CDR3 consists of 16 residues. CDR1 and CDR2 from the germline V gene are GTSNPN and SVGIG (reference sequence). CDR3 sequence (DNA): TGTGCCTGGAGTGTACTAGCGGGAGGGGCCAAAAACATTCAGTACTTC. Translating it yields CAWSVLAGGAKNIQYF.

The genes are TRBV9 and TRBJ2-2; D is possibly TRBD2 (6 bases). Trimming pared 2 bases from V and 4 bases from J, leaving 12 bases between. The CDR3 is 15 amino acids. Germline-derived CDR1 and CDR2 are SGDLS and YYNGEE. The CDR3, as DNA: TGTGCCAGCAGCGTGGAGGGAGCGGGCACCGGGGAGCTGTTTTTT. Translated: CASSVEGAGTGELFF. Using reference TRBV9 and TRBJ2-2 for the parts outside the CDR3, the full variable domain is DSGVTQTPKHLITATGQRVTLRCSPRSGDLSVYWYQQSLDQGLQFLIQYYNGEERAKGNILERFSAQQFPDLHSELNLSSLELGDSALYFCASSVEGAGTGELFFGEGSRLTVL.

The J gene is TRBJ1-4, the V gene TRBV5-1; 7 positions agree with TRBD1. Trimming cost V 4 bases and J 8 bases; bases outside gene matches: 11. The CDR3 is 15 amino acids. Germline CDR1 and CDR2: SGHRS and YFSETQ. The CDR3 loop is CASSLVTGKGEKLFF. The CDR3 bases are TGCGCCAGCAGCCTCGTGACAGGGAAGGGAGAAAAACTGTTTTTT.

The genes are TRBV27 and TRBJ2-2, with D perhaps TRBD1 (6 bases). Germline V gives CDR1 MNHEY, CDR2 SMNVEV (reference sequence). Between the trimmed V and J ends, which lost 3 bases and 7 bases, there was a span of 15 bases. The CDR3 runs to 15 residues. The CDR3 region is CASSFWQGNSGELFF. The CDR3, as DNA: TGTGCCAGCAGTTTTTGGCAGGGGAATAGCGGGGAGCTGTTTTTT.

This chain uses TRBV5-1 with TRBJ2-5; 7 bases agree with TRBD1. Per the germline V gene, CDR1 is SGHRS and CDR2 is YFSETQ. CDR3 size: 15 residues. V gave up 3 bases and J gave up 4 bases; unmatched junction bases: 9. CDR3 in DNA: TGCGCCAGCAGCTCTACACAGGGGTCGATAGAGACCCAGTACTTC. Amino acids: CASSSTQGSIETQYF.

J is TRBJ2-2 and V is TRBV6-6; possibly TRBD2 for D (6 bases). V lost 9 bases to trimming and J lost 4 bases, with 12 bases between them. Germline V gene data show CDR1 as MNHNY and CDR2 as SVGAGI (reference sequence). The CDR3 length is 13 residues. The CDR3 here is CASVGGLTGELFF. In DNA, the CDR3 is TGTGCCAGTGTCGGGGGACTCACCGGGGAGCTGTTTTTT.

Notes on this clone: One end of the junction fails to match germline, which may point to a read error. The chain has TRBV6-5 and TRBJ1-4; 9 bases map to TRBD1. The CDR3 is 15 amino acids. Germline CDR1 and CDR2: MNHEY and SVGAGI. The CDR3 sequence: CASSYWTGADRKLFF. The CDR3 nucleotides read TGTGCCAGCAGCTACTGGACAGGGGCTGATAGAAAACTGTTTTTT.

This rearrangement joins TRBV5-4 to TRBJ2-1, with D possibly TRBD1 on 6 matching bases. Germline CDR1 reads SGHNT; CDR2 reads YYREEE (reference sequence). The CDR3 covers 15 residues. Trimming removed 2 bases from V and 7 bases from J, with 16 bases in between. The DNA for the CDR3 is TGTGCCAGCAGCTTCGGGCCGGTCGACAGGAATGAGCAGTTCTTC. Amino acids: CASSFGPVDRNEQFF.

The chain recombines TRBV2 with TRBJ2-2, with D possibly being TRBD1 (6 bases). Trimming took 2 bases from V and 3 from J, leaving 7 bases between them. CDR3 length equals 14 residues. In germline, CDR1 is SNHLY, CDR2 FYNNEI. This CDR3 is CASSETGYTGELFF. The CDR3 nucleotides read TGTGCCAGCAGTGAAACAGGGTACACCGGGGAGCTGTTTTTT.

The CDR3: CASSYGGTYEQYF. As DNA, the CDR3 is TGTGCCAGCAGTTATGGGGGAACCTACGAGCAGTACTTC. The genes are TRBV6-5 and TRBJ2-7; either TRBD1 or TRBD2 may fit D (5 bases each). V was trimmed by 3 bases and J by 2 bases, leaving 8 bases between them. The CDR3 spans 13 residues. Looked up from germline, CDR1 is MNHEY and CDR2 is SVGAGI.